This T cell receptor beta chain was sequenced during a study of T cell responses to AZD1222 COVID-19 vaccine. General observations from the study: In the spike-specific TCR repertoire, nearly half reportedly target unmutated variant regions. Spike-specific TCR breadth and depth grew following two AZD1222 doses. At baseline, seropositivity was found in only a handful of AZD1222 recipients.

The CDR3 has 16 residues. After removal of 0 bases from V and 5 bases from J, the junction contained 8 bases not matched to a gene. CDR1 is SGHTA, CDR2 FQGNSA, per germline. Using immunoSEQ multiplex PCR, the repertoire was profiled, and TCRdb retains in-frame clones only, with some absent. This table has 150,000 to 180,000 clones, roughly nine tenths appearing once. To note about this clone: Its antigen is unidentified.

The sample in question was peripheral blood, obtained on day 0 of MenACWY control vaccination. The sequence was obtained from an adult in good health. This chain joins TRBV7-2 and TRBJ2-5, with 8 bases that match TRBD2. The CDR3 loop is CASSLANGRDGETQYF. Written as DNA, the CDR3 is TGTGCCAGCAGCTTAGCAAACGGGAGGGACGGGGAGACCCAGTACTTC.